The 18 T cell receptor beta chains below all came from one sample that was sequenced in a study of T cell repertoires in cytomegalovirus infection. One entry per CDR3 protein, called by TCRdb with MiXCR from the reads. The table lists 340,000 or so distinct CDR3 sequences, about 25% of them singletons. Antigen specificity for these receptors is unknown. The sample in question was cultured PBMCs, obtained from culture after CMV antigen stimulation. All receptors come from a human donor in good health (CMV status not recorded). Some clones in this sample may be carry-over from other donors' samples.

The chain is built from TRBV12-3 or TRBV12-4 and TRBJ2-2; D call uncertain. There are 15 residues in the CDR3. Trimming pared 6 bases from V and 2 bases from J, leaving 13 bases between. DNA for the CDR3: TGTGCCAGCAGGGTCGCAGGATCAAACACCGGGGAGCTGTTTTTT. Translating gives CASRVAGSNTGELFF.

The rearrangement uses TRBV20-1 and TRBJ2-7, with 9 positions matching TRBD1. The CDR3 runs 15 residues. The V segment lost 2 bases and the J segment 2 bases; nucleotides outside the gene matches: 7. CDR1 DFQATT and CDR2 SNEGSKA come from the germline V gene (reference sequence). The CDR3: CSARNPGQGPYEQYF. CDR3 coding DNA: TGCAGTGCTAGAAATCCGGGACAGGGACCCTACGAGCAGTACTTC.

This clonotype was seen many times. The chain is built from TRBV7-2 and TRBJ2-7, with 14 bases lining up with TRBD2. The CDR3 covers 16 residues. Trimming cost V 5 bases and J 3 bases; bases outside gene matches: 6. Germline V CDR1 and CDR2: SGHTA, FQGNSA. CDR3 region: CASSGGLAGVGYEQYF. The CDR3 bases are TGTGCCAGCAGCGGGGGACTAGCGGGAGTCGGCTACGAGCAGTACTTC.

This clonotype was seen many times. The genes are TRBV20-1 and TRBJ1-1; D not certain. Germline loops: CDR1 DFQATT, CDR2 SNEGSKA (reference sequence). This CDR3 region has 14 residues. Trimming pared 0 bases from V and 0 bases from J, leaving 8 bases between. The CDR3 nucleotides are TGCAGTGCTAGAGAGGGCAGCGTGAACACTGAAGCTTTCTTT. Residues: CSAREGSVNTEAFF.

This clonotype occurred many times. CDR3 sequence (DNA): TGTGCCAGCAGTTCCTGGAACACCGGGGAGCTGTTTTTT. Translated, it gives CASSSWNTGELFF. V gene TRBV12-3 or TRBV12-4 combines with J gene TRBJ2-2; D is unresolved. The CDR3 sequence is 13 residues long. V shed 4 bases and J shed 1 base, with 4 bases lying between them.

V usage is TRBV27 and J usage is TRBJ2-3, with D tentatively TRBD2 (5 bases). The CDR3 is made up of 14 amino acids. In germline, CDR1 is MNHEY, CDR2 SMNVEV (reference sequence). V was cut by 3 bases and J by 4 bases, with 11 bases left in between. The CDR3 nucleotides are TGTGCCAGCAGTTTCCAGCGGAAAGCAGATACGCAGTATTTT. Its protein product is CASSFQRKADTQYF.

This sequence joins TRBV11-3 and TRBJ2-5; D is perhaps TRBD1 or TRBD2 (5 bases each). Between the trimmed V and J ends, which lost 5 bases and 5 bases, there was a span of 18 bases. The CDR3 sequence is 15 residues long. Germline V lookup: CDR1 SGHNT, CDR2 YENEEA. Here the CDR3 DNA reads TGTGCCAGCAGCGTCCGGGACGGAGCTTGGGAGACCCAGTACTTC. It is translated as CASSVRDGAWETQYF.

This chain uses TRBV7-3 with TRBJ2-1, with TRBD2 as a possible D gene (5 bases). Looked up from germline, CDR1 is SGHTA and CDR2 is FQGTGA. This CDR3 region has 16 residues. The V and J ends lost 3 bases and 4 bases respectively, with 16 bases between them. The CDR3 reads CASSFSTRIPYNEQFF. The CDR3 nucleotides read TGTGCCAGCAGCTTTTCAACTAGAATCCCTTACAATGAGCAGTTCTTC.

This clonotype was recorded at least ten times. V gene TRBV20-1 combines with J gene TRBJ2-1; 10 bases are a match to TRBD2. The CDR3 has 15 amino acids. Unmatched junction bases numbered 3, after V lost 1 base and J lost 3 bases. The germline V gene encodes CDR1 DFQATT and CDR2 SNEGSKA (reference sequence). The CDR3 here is CSARASGRFYNEQFF. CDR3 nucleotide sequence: TGCAGTGCTAGAGCTAGCGGGAGATTCTACAATGAGCAGTTCTTC.

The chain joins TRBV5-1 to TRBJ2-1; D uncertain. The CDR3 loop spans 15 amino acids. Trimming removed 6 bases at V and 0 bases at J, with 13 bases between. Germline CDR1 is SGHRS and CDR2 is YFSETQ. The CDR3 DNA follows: TGCGCCAGCAAGGTTTTCCTGAGCTCCTACAATGAGCAGTTCTTC. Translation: CASKVFLSSYNEQFF.

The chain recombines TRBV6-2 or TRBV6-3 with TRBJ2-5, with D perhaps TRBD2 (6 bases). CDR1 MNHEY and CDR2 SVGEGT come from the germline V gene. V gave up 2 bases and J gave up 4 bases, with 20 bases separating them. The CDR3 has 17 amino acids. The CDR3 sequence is CASSYASWTMGGETQYF. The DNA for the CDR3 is TGTGCCAGCAGTTACGCCTCCTGGACTATGGGGGGAGAGACCCAGTACTTC.

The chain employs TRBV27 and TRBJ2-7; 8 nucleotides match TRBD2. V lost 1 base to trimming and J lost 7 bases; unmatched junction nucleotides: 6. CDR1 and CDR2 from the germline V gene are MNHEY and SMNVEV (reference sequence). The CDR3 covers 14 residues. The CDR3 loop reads CASSLYGGRREQYF. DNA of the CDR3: TGTGCCAGCAGTTTATATGGCGGGAGGAGGGAGCAGTACTTC.

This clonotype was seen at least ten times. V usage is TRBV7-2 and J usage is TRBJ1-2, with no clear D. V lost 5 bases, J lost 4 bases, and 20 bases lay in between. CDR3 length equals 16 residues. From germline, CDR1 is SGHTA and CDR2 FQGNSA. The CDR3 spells CASSGTYNTASYGYTF. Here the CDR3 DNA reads TGTGCCAGCAGCGGTACCTATAACACAGCGTCCTATGGCTACACCTTC. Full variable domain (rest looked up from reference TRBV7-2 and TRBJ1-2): GAGVSQSPSNKVTEKGKDVELRCDPISGHTALYWYRQSLGQGLEFLIYFQGNSAPDKSGLPSDRFSAERTGGSVSTLTIQRTQQEDSAVYLCASSGTYNTASYGYTFGSGTRLTVV.

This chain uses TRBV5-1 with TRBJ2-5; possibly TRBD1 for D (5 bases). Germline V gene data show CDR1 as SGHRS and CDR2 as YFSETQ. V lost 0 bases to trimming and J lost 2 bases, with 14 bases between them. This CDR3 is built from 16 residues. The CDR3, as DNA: TGCGCCAGCAGCTTGGGGACAAGGACGCAGCAAGAGACCCAGTACTTC. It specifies CASSLGTRTQQETQYF.

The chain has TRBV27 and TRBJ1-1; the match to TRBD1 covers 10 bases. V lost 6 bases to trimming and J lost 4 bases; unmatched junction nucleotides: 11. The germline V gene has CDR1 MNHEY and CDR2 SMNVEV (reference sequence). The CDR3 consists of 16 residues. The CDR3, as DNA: TGTGCCAGCAGCGATGACAGGGGGCGTTCTGGCACTGAAGCTTTCTTT. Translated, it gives CASSDDRGRSGTEAFF.

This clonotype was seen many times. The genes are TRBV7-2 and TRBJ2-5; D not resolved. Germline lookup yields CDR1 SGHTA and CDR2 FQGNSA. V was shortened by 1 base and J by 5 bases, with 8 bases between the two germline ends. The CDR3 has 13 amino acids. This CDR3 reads CASSLVAMETQYF. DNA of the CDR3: TGTGCCAGCAGCTTAGTTGCAATGGAGACCCAGTACTTC.

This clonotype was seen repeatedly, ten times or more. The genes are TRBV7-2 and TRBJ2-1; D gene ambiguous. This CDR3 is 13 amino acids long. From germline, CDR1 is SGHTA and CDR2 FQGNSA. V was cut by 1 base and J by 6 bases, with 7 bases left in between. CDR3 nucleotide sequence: TGTGCCAGCAGCTTAGTTTCCGTCAATGAGCAGTTCTTC. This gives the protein CASSLVSVNEQFF.

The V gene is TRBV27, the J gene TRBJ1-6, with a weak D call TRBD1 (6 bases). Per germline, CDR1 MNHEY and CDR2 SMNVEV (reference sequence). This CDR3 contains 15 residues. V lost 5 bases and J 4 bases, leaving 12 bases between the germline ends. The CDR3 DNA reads TGTGCCAGCAGTCCCCGACAGGATTATAATTCACCCCTCCACTTT. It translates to CASSPRQDYNSPLHF.